Reported below is one T cell receptor beta chain. The germline V and J ends were trimmed by 5 bases and 10 bases, with 17 bases remaining between them. In germline, CDR1 is MNHEY, CDR2 SVGAGI. The length of the CDR3 is 13 residues. This sample stems from a study of control samples from healthy donors and cancer patients. Libraries were prepared by immunoSEQ multiplex PCR; TCRdb keeps only in-frame clonotypes and omits some of them. The sample includes 130,000 or so clones, less than 95% seen only once; the top ten take less than 8.5%. The chain joins TRBV6-5 to TRBJ1-1, with D perhaps TRBD1 (6 bases). The TCR comes from a man aged 18 to 29 in good health. Sequencing was carried out using blood. CDR3 DNA sequence: TGTGCCAGCAGTAATCCAACAGGGAGAGCAGCTTTCTTT. Translating gives CASSNPTGRAAFF.